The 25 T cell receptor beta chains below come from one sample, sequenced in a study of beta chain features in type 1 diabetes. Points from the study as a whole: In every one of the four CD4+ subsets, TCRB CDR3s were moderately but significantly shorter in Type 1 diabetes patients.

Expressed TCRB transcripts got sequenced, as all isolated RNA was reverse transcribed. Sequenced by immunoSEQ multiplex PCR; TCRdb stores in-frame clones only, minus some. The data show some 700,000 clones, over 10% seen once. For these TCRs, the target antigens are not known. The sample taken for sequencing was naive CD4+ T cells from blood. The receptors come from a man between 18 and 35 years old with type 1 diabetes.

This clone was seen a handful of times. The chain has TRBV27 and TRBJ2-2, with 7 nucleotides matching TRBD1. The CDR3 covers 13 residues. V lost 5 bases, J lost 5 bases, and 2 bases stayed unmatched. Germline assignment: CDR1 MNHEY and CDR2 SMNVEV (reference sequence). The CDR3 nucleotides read TGTGCCAGCAGTACACAGGGGACCGGGGAGCTGTTTTTT. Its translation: CASSTQGTGELFF.

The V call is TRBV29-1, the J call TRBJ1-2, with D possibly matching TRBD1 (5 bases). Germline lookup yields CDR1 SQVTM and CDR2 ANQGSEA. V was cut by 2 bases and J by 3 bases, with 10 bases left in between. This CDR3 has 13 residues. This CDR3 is CSVERGSYYGYTF. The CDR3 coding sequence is TGCAGCGTTGAAAGGGGCAGTTACTATGGCTACACCTTC.

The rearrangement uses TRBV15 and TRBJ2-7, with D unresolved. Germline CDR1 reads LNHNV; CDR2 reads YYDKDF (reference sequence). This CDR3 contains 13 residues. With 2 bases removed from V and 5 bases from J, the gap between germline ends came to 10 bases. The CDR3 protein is CATSRLVTNEQYF. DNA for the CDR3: TGTGCCACCAGCAGACTAGTTACTAACGAGCAGTACTTC.

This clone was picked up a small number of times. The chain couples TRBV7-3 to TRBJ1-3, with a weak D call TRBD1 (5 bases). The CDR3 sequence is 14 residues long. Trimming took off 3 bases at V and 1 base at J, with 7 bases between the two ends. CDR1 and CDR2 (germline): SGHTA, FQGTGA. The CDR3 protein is CASSLGDSGNTIYF. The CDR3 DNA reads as TGTGCCAGCAGCTTGGGGGATTCTGGAAACACCATATATTTT.

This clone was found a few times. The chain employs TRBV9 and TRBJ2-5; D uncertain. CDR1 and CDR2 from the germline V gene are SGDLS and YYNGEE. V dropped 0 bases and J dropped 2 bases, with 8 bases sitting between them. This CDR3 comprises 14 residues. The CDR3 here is CASSVEGRQETQYF. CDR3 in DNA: TGTGCCAGCAGCGTAGAAGGCAGACAAGAGACCCAGTACTTC.

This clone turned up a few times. The CDR3 DNA reads as TGTGCCAGTAGTAGGACAGAACTTAATGAAAAACTGTTTTTT. Translated, it gives CASSRTELNEKLFF. The rearrangement links TRBV19 to TRBJ1-4, with a weak D call TRBD1 (6 bases). CDR3 length: 14 amino acids. Trimming shortened V by 4 bases and J by 4 bases, and 10 bases separated the two germline ends. Germline CDR1 LNHDA, CDR2 SQIVND (reference sequence).

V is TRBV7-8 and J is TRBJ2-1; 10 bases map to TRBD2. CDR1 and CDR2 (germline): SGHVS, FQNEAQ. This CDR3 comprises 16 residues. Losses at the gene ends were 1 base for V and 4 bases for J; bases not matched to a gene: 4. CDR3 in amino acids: CASSLGSLAGYNEQFF. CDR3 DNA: TGTGCCAGCAGCTTAGGGTCACTAGCGGGGTACAATGAGCAGTTCTTC. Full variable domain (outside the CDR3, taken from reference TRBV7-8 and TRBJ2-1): GAGVSQSPRYKVAKRGQDVALRCDPISGHVSLFWYQQALGQGPEFLTYFQNEAQLDKSGLPSDRFFAERPEGSVSTLKIQRTQQEDSAVYLCASSLGSLAGYNEQFFGPGTRLTVL.

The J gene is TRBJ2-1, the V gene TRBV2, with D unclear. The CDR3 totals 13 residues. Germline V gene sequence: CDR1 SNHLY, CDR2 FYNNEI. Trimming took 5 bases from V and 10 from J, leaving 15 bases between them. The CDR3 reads CASSPTFAREQFF. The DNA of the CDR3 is TGTGCCAGCAGTCCCACGTTCGCCCGCGAGCAGTTCTTC.

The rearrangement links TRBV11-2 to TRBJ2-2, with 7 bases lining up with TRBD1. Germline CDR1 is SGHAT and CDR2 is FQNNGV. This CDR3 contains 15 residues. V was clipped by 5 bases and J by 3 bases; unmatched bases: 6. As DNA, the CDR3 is TGTGCCAGCAGCCAGTTGACAGGGTACACCGGGGAGCTGTTTTTT. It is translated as CASSQLTGYTGELFF.

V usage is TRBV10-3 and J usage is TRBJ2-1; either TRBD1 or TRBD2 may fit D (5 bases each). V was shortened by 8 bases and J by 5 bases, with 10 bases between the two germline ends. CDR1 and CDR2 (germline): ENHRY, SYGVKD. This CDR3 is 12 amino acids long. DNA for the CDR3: TGTGCCATCGGGACCTCTGACAATGAGCAGTTCTTC. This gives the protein CAIGTSDNEQFF.

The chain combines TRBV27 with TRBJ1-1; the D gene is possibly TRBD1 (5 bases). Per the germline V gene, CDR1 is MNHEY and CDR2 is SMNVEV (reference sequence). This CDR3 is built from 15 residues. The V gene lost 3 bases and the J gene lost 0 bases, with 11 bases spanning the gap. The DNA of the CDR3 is TGTGCCAGCAGTTTCCTCGACAGACTGAACACTGAAGCTTTCTTT. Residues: CASSFLDRLNTEAFF.

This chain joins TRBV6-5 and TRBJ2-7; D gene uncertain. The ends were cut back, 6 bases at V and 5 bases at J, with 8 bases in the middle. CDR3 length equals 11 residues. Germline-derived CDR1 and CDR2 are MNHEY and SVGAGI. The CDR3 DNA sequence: TGTGCCAGCAGGCTGATCCACGAGCAGTACTTC. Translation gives CASRLIHEQYF.

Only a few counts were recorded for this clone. The CDR3 is CASSIRDLTDTQYF. The CDR3, as DNA: TGTGCCAGCTCGATCAGGGACCTCACAGATACGCAGTATTTT. The rearrangement joins TRBV18 to TRBJ2-3; tentatively, D is TRBD1 or TRBD2 (5 bases each). CDR1 is KGHSH, CDR2 LQKENI, per germline. The CDR3 runs 14 residues. Trimming shortened V by 6 bases and J by 2 bases, and 12 bases separated the two germline ends.

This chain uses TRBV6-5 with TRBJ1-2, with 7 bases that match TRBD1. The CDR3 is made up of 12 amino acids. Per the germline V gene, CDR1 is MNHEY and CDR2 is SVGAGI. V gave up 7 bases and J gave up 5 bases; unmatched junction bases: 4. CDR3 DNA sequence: TGTGCCAGCAAGACAGGGATATATGGCTACACCTTC. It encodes CASKTGIYGYTF.

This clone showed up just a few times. CDR3 DNA sequence: TGTGCCAGTAGTATCGGGAGGAATCAGCCCCAGCATTTT. This gives the protein CASSIGRNQPQHF. The chain carries TRBV19 and TRBJ1-5; unclear D gene. Between the trimmed V and J ends, which lost 3 bases and 4 bases, there was a span of 7 bases. CDR1 and CDR2 (germline): LNHDA, SQIVND (reference sequence). The CDR3 is made up of 13 amino acids. The full variable domain, its missing parts supplied by reference TRBV19 and TRBJ1-5, is DGGITQSPKYLFRKEGQNVTLSCEQNLNHDAMYWYRQDPGQGLRLIYYSQIVNDFQKGDIAEGYSVSREKKESFPLTVTSAQKNPTAFYLCASSIGRNQPQHFGDGTRLSIL.

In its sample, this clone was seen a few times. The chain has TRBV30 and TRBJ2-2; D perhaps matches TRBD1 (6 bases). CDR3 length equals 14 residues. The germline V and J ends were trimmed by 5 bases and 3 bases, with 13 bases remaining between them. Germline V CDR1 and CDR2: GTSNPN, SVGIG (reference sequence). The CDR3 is CAWLGHKHTGELFF. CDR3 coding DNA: TGTGCCTGGTTGGGACACAAGCACACCGGGGAGCTGTTTTTT. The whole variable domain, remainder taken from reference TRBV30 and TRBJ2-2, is SQTIHQWPATLVQPVGSPLSLECTVEGTSNPNLYWYRQAAGRGLQLLFYSVGIGQISSEVPQNLSASRPQDRQFILSSKKLLLSDSGFYLCAWLGHKHTGELFFGEGSRLTVL.

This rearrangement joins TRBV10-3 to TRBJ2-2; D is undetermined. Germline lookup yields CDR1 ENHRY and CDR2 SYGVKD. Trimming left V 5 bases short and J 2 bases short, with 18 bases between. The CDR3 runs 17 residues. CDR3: CAISPDTARANTGELFF. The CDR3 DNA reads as TGTGCCATCAGTCCCGACACGGCTCGGGCCAACACCGGGGAGCTGTTTTTT.

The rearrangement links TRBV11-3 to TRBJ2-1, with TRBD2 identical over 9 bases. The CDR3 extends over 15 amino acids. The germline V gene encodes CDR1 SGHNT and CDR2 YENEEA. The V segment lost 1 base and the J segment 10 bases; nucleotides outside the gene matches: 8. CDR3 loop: CASSLALAGTSEQFF. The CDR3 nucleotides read TGTGCCAGCAGCTTAGCCCTAGCGGGAACCTCGGAGCAGTTCTTC. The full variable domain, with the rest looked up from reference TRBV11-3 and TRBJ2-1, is EAGVVQSPRYKIIEKKQPVAFWCNPISGHNTLYWYLQNLGQGPELLIRYENEEAVDDSQLPKDRFSAERLKGVDSTLKIQPAELGDSAVYLCASSLALAGTSEQFFGPGTRLTVL.

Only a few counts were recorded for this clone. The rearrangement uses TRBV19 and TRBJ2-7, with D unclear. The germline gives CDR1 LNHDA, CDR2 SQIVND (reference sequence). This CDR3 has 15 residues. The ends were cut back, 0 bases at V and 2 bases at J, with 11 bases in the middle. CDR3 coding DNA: TGTGCCAGTAGTATAGATGGACGGAACACCTACGAGCAGTACTTC. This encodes CASSIDGRNTYEQYF.

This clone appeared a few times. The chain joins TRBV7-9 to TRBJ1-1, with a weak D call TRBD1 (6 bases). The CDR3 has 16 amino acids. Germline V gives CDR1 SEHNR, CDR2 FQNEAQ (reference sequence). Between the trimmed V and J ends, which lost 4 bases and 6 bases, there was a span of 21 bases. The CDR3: CASSSLSWDKVPEAFF. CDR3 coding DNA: TGTGCCAGCAGCTCCCTATCCTGGGACAAGGTGCCTGAAGCTTTCTTT.

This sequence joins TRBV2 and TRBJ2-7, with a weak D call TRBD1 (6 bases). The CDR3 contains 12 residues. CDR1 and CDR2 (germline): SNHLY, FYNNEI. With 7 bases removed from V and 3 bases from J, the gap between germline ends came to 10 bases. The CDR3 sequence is CASTLTGYEQYF. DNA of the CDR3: TGTGCCAGCACCCTGACAGGCTACGAGCAGTACTTC.

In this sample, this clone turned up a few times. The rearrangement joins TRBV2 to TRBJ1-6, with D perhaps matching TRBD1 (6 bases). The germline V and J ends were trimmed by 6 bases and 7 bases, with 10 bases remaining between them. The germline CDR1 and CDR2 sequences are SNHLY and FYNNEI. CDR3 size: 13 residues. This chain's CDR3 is CASRAGENSPLHF. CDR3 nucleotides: TGTGCCAGCAGGGCAGGGGAAAATTCACCCCTCCACTTT.

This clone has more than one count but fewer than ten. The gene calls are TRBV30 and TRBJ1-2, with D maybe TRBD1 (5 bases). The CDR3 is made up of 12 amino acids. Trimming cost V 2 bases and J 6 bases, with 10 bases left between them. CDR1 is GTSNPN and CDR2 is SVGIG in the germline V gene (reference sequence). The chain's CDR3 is CAWSRGADGYTF. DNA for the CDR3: TGTGCCTGGAGTCGAGGGGCGGATGGCTACACCTTC.

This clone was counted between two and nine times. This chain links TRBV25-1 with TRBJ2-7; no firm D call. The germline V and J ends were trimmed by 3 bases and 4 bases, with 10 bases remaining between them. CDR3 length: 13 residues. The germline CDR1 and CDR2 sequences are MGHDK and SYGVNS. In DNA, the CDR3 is TGTGCCAGCAGTGATGGTCCCAGTTACGAGCAGTACTTC. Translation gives CASSDGPSYEQYF.

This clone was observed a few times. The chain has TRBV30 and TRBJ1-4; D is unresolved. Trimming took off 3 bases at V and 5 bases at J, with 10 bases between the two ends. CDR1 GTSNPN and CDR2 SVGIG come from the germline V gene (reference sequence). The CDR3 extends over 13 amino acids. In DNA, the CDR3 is TGTGCCTGGAGCCGGCTGGAGAATGAAAAACTGTTTTTT. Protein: CAWSRLENEKLFF. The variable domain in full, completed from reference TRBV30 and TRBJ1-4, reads SQTIHQWPATLVQPVGSPLSLECTVEGTSNPNLYWYRQAAGRGLQLLFYSVGIGQISSEVPQNLSASRPQDRQFILSSKKLLLSDSGFYLCAWSRLENEKLFFGSGTQLSVL.